The 10 T cell receptor beta chains below all came from one sample that was sequenced in a study of CD8 T cells in Susac syndrome. After extraction with the RNeasy kit, about 0.5 to 1 ug of the RNA was reverse transcribed using random hexamers. In TCRdb, the immunoSEQ multiplex PCR reads were re-called with MiXCR into one record per CDR3 protein. The profile covers some 130,000 distinct CDR3 sequences, with approximately 94% appearing a single time and around 0.12% taken by the ten largest. The sequencing sample was made of CD4+ T cells from PBMCs. Receptors originate from a human donor with multiple sclerosis.

The genes are TRBV19 and TRBJ1-2; D is unclear. V was trimmed by 1 base and J by 0 bases, leaving 6 bases between them. CDR1 is LNHDA, CDR2 SQIVND, per germline (reference sequence). The CDR3 is made up of 14 amino acids. DNA of the CDR3: TGTGCCAGTAGTATAGGAATTTCTAACTATGGCTACACCTTC. Its translation is CASSIGISNYGYTF.

The sample holds one count of this clonotype. The chain has TRBV29-1 and TRBJ1-2, with 9 bases aligning to TRBD1. V lost 6 bases and J lost 4; bases outside the gene matches: 15. This CDR3 has 16 residues. The germline gives CDR1 SQVTM, CDR2 ANQGSEA. This CDR3 is CSVPRDRAPGGYGYTF. The CDR3 region has the DNA TGCAGCGTCCCCCGGGACAGGGCACCGGGAGGCTATGGCTACACCTTC.

The rearrangement links TRBV30 to TRBJ1-5; D gene ambiguous. CDR3 length: 13 residues. The V gene lost 1 base and the J gene lost 1 base, with 5 bases spanning the gap. Per the germline V gene, CDR1 is GTSNPN and CDR2 is SVGIG (reference sequence). CDR3 residues: CAWSGQSNQPQHF. CDR3 DNA sequence: TGTGCCTGGAGTGGGCAGAGCAATCAGCCCCAGCATTTT.

The CDR3 loop reads CAWSGKDRGSGNQPQHF. The CDR3 DNA is TGTGCCTGGAGTGGTAAAGACAGGGGTTCAGGGAATCAGCCCCAGCATTTT. The chain couples TRBV30 to TRBJ1-5; the match to TRBD1 covers 8 bases. The length of the CDR3 is 17 residues. Per germline, CDR1 GTSNPN and CDR2 SVGIG (reference sequence). The V and J ends lost 1 base and 4 bases, in that order; junction bases with no gene match: 12.

This clonotype has only a few counts. The chain couples TRBV19 to TRBJ1-1; 8 bases line up with TRBD1. This CDR3 contains 18 residues. Trimming took 0 bases from V and 0 from J; bases not matched to a gene: 9. Germline loops: CDR1 LNHDA, CDR2 SQIVND (reference sequence). The CDR3 spells CASSIDSQTGVMNTEAFF. As DNA, the CDR3 is TGTGCCAGTAGTATAGATTCCCAGACAGGGGTCATGAACACTGAAGCTTTCTTT.

The chain links TRBV29-1 to TRBJ2-6; no definite D call. Per the germline V gene, CDR1 is SQVTM and CDR2 is ANQGSEA. The CDR3 has 14 amino acids. The V gene lost 5 bases and the J gene lost 0 bases, with 8 bases spanning the gap. The CDR3 here is CSVMHSSGANVLTF. As DNA, the CDR3 is TGCAGCGTTATGCATTCCTCTGGGGCCAACGTCCTGACTTTC. The full variable domain, in which reference TRBV29-1 and TRBJ2-6 provide the parts outside the CDR3, is SAVISQKPSRDICQRGTSLTIQCQVDSQVTMMFWYRQQPGQSLTLIATANQGSEATYESGFVIDKFPISRPNLTFSTLTVSNMSPEDSSIYLCSVMHSSGANVLTFGAGSRLTVL.

This chain connects TRBV5-1 to TRBJ2-7; 7 bases agree with TRBD1. The CDR3 length is 13 residues. CDR1 and CDR2 (germline): SGHRS, YFSETQ. V shed 2 bases and J 7 bases; nucleotides not matched to a gene: 6. The CDR3 spells CASSFDRTGEQYF. In DNA form, the CDR3 reads TGCGCCAGCAGCTTCGACAGGACAGGAGAGCAGTACTTC.

CDR3 in DNA: TGTGCCAGCAGCGTAGTTGTGGGTTTAGGCAGGGTAAATCAGCCCCAGCATTTT. It codes for CASSVVVGLGRVNQPQHF. The J gene is TRBJ1-5, the V gene TRBV9; possibly TRBD1 for D (5 bases). With 0 bases removed from V and 4 bases from J, the gap between germline ends came to 20 bases. CDR1 and CDR2 (germline): SGDLS, YYNGEE. The CDR3 is 18 residues long.

This chain connects TRBV30 to TRBJ2-7, with TRBD2 matching over 9 bases. The germline V gene encodes CDR1 GTSNPN and CDR2 SVGIG (reference sequence). V shed 0 bases, J shed 3 bases, and the junction held 9 bases outside the gene matches. This CDR3 is built from 16 residues. CDR3 DNA: TGTGCCTGGAGTGTAATGGCGGGAGGGCCTTTCTACGAGCAGTACTTC. It yields the protein CAWSVMAGGPFYEQYF.

This clonotype was counted a single time. The V gene is TRBV7-8, the J gene TRBJ2-2; 9 bases are shared with TRBD2. Germline V gene sequence: CDR1 SGHVS, CDR2 FQNEAQ. CDR3 length: 17 amino acids. Germline trimming cut 2 bases from V and 7 bases from J; bases unmatched to any gene: 11. CDR3 amino acids: CASSLRLAGHGIGELFF. The CDR3 coding sequence is TGTGCCAGCAGCTTAAGGCTAGCGGGGCATGGGATCGGGGAGCTGTTTTTT.